The rows below give T cell receptor beta chains drawn from one sample of a study of blood T cell repertoires in COVID-19. Profiled with immunoSEQ multiplex PCR; TCRdb holds only in-frame clones, not every one. The data hold 450,000 to 500,000 clones, with more than 85% observed a single time. Input material: PBMCs or T cells enriched from blood (not recorded which). Receptor source: a woman aged 60-70 years who had recovered from COVID-19. CDR3s include the opening cysteine and the closing phenylalanine or tryptophan. A D gene is named only where the DNA matches it firmly. Rows give clone size only sometimes, using once, few, many, or a class for an expanded clone.

v_gene	d_gene	abundance	j_gene	CDR3nt	CDR3aa
TRBV2	TRBD1	NA	TRBJ1-2	TGTGCCAGCAGTCACCCGGACAGGGAGCGTGGCTACACCTTC	CASSHPDRERGYTF
TRBV25-1	NA	NA	TRBJ1-3	TGTGCCAGCAGTGATCCCGACAGACGATCTGGAAACACCATATATTTT	CASSDPDRRSGNTIYF
TRBV5-1	TRBD2	NA	TRBJ2-1	TGCGCCAGCAGCCTCGGGCGGGGGTTCGATGAGCAGTTCTTC	CASSLGRGFDEQFF
TRBV4-1	NA	once	TRBJ1-2	TGCGCCAGCAGCCAAGATTTGGGGCTGGACTATGGCTACACCTTC	CASSQDLGLDYGYTF
TRBV5-5	TRBD1	NA	TRBJ1-2	TGTGCCAGCAGCTTGCGATCGCCGACAGGGGCCTCCTATGGCTACACCTTC	CASSLRSPTGASYGYTF
TRBV10-2	TRBD2	NA	TRBJ2-4	TGCGCCAGCAGTGAGTCCGGGACTACCAAAAACATTCAGTACTTC	CASSESGTTKNIQYF
TRBV5-1	TRBD2	NA	TRBJ2-3	TGCGCCAGCAGCTCAGCGGGGGAGGGCACAGATACGCAGTATTTT	CASSSAGEGTDTQYF
TRBV5-1	TRBD1	once	TRBJ2-5	TGCGCCAGCAGCCAAACAGGGGGCCAAGAGACCCAGTACTTC	CASSQTGGQETQYF
TRBV5-1	TRBD1	NA	TRBJ1-6	TGCGCCAGCAGCTTGGCCCGGGACAGTAGCAATTCACCCCTCCACTTT	CASSLARDSSNSPLHF
TRBV24-1	TRBD2	NA	TRBJ2-1	TGTGCCACCAGTGACTACCCGGGACTAGCGGGGGGCTCCTACAATGAGCAGTTCTTC	CATSDYPGLAGGSYNEQFF
TRBV5-1	TRBD1	NA	TRBJ1-2	TGCGCCAGCAGCTTGGGGGGACAGGGCCCGACCTATGGCTACACCTTC	CASSLGGQGPTYGYTF
TRBV27	NA	NA	TRBJ1-5	TGTGCCAGCAGTTTATCCAGTGGAGGGGTGAGCAATCAGCCCCAGCATTTT	CASSLSSGGVSNQPQHF
TRBV24-1	TRBD2	NA	TRBJ2-2	TGTGCCACCGGGGGGGGGACCGGGGAGCTGTTTTTT	CATGGGTGELFF
TRBV19	TRBD1	NA	TRBJ1-2	TGTGCCACTTTCTCCGGGCGTGGACAGGGGGCTAAGGGCTACACCTTC	CATFSGRGQGAKGYTF
TRBV5-1	TRBD1	once	TRBJ1-1	TGCGCCAGCAGCTTGGATGGCTCAGGGGGATACACTGAAGCTTTCTTT	CASSLDGSGGYTEAFF
TRBV7-9	TRBD1	NA	TRBJ1-4	TGTGCCAGCAGCTTAGGGCCAGGGGGAAATGAAAAACTGTTTTTT	CASSLGPGGNEKLFF
TRBV27	NA	NA	TRBJ1-4	TGTGCCAGCAGGAAACGGGGGGTGGGTGAAAAACTGTTTTTT	CASRKRGVGEKLFF
TRBV6-2/TRBV6-3	NA	NA	TRBJ2-1	TGTGCCAGCAGTTACTCTCCCACATACAATGAGCAGTTCTTC	CASSYSPTYNEQFF
TRBV6-5	TRBD1	NA	TRBJ2-7	TGTGCCAGCCGAACGACAGGGGTCAGCTCCTACGAGCAGTACTTC	CASRTTGVSSYEQYF
TRBV6-5	TRBD1	NA	TRBJ1-2	TGTGCCAGCATGACCCGGGACAGGGGGCTTTATGGCTACACCTTC	CASMTRDRGLYGYTF